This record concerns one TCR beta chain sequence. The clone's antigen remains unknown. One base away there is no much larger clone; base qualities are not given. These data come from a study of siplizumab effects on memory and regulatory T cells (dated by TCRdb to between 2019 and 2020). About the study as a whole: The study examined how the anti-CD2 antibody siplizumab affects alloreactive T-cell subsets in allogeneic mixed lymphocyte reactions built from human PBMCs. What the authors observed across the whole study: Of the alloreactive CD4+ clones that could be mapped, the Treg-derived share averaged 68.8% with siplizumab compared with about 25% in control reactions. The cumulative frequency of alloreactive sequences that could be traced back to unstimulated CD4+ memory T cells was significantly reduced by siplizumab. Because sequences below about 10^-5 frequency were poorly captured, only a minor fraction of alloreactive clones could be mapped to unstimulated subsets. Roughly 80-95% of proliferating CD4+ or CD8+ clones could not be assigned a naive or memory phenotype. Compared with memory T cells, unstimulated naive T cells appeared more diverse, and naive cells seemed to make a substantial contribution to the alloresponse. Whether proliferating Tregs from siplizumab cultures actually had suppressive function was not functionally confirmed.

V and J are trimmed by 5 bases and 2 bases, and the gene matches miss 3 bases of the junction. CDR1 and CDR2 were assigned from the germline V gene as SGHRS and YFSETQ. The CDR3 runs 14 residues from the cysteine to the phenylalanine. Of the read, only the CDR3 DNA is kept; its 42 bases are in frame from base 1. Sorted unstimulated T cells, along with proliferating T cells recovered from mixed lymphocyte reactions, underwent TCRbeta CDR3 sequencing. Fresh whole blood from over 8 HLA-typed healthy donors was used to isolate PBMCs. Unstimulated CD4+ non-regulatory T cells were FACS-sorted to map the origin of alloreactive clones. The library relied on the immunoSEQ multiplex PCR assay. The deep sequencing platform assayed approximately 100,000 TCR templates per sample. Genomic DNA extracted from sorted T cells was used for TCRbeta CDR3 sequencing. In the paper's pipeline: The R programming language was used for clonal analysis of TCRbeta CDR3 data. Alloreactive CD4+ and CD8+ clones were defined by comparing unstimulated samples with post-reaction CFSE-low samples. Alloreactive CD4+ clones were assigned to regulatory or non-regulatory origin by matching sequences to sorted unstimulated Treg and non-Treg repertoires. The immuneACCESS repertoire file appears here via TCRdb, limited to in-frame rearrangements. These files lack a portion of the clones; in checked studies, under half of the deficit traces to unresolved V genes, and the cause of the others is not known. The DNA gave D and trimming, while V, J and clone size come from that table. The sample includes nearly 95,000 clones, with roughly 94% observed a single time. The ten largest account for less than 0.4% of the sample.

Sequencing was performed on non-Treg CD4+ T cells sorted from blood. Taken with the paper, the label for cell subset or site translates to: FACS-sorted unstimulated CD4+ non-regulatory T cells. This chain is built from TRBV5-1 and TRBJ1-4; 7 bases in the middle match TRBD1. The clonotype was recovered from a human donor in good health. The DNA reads TGCGCCAGCAGTCGACAGGGTACTAATGAAAAACTGTTTTTT. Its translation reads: CASSRQGTNEKLFF.